This TCR beta chain was documented in a study of blood T cells in healthy people across ages. Per germline, CDR1 SEHNR and CDR2 FQNEAQ (reference sequence). The CDR3 consists of 17 residues. Trimming took 5 bases from V and 4 from J; bases not matched to a gene: 8. Using a J-beta primer mix together with a sample-barcoded 5' primer, a second PCR was run for about 7 to 12 cycles. TCRdb recomputed calls from the 5' RACE reads with MiXCR, one row per CDR3 protein. The repertoire consists of approximately 1.5 million distinct CDR3 sequences, with around 36% occurring once and the leading ten covering about 11%.

The source of this sequence is a woman in her twenties or thirties in good health. The chain recombines TRBV7-9 with TRBJ2-5; 15 positions agree with TRBD2. The sample taken for sequencing was blood. The CDR3 protein is CASSPRTSGGAGETQYF. CDR3 in DNA: TGTGCCAGCAGCCCAAGGACTAGCGGGGGGGCCGGAGAGACCCAGTACTTC.